The rows below give T cell receptor beta chains drawn from one sample of a study of T cells after somatic rescue of genetic block. Data came from immunoSEQ multiplex PCR; TCRdb stores just in-frame clones and leaves some out. The data hold 65,000 to 70,000 clones, with around 92% observed a single time. Sequencing was done on a sample of peripheral blood mononuclear cells (PBMCs). The receptors come from a man in his forties. CDR3s include the opening cysteine and the closing phenylalanine or tryptophan. D genes are given only for firm matches. Size is stated for part of the rows, as once, few or many counts, or as a class when the clone is expanded.

j_gene | v_gene | len | d_gene | abundance | CDR3nt | CDR3aa
TRBJ2-6 | TRBV10-3 | 16 | - | - | TGTGCCATCAGTGACAGGTTCCTCTCTGGGGCCAACGTCCTGACTTTC | CAISDRFLSGANVLTF
TRBJ1-5 | TRBV27 | 15 | - | - | TGTGCCAGCAGTCTTTATAATACGGGGGTTCAGCCCCAGCATTTT | CASSLYNTGVQPQHF
TRBJ2-3 | TRBV19 | 14 | TRBD1 | - | TGTGCCAGTAGATGGACAGGGAGCACAGATACGCAGTATTTT | CASRWTGSTDTQYF
TRBJ2-1 | TRBV11-3 | 13 | - | - | TGTGCCAGCAGGCAGGGGAACAACAATGAGCAGTTCTTC | CASRQGNNNEQFF
TRBJ2-1 | TRBV19 | 16 | TRBD2 | - | TGTGCCAGTAGTTCCCTCGCTAGCGGGGGGGGTAATGAGCAGTTCTTC | CASSSLASGGGNEQFF
TRBJ1-4 | TRBV7-9 | 14 | - | - | TGTGCCAGCAGCCCGACAGACGCTAATGAAAAACTGTTTTTT | CASSPTDANEKLFF
TRBJ1-3 | TRBV25-1 | 14 | - | - | TGTGCCAGCAGAAAGGACAACTCTGGAAACACCATATATTTT | CASRKDNSGNTIYF
TRBJ1-1 | TRBV7-9 | 13 | - | - | TGTGCCAGCAGCTTAGCGACGAACACTGAAGCTTTCTTT | CASSLATNTEAFF
TRBJ2-2 | TRBV6-5 | 12 | - | - | TGTGCCAGTCGGAGCAACACCGGGGAGCTGTTTTTT | CASRSNTGELFF
TRBJ2-7 | TRBV2 | 14 | TRBD1 | - | TGTGCCAGCACCCCCGGGACAGGGAACTACGAGCAGTACTTC | CASTPGTGNYEQYF
TRBJ2-1 | TRBV13 | 14 | TRBD1 | - | TGTGCCAGCAGCCACGGGACAGCTCTCAATGAGCAGTTCTTC | CASSHGTALNEQFF
TRBJ2-7 | TRBV6-6 | 14 | - | - | TGTGCCAGCAGTTACTCTACAGGGAAATACGAGCAGTACTTC | CASSYSTGKYEQYF
TRBJ2-5 | TRBV7-2 | 16 | TRBD2 | - | TGTGCCAGCAGCTTCTTAGCGGGAGCCATTAAAGAGACCCAGTACTTC | CASSFLAGAIKETQYF
TRBJ2-7 | TRBV6-5 | 13 | - | - | TGTGCCAGCAGCCGGACTCGCTCCTACGAGCAGTACTTC | CASSRTRSYEQYF
TRBJ2-7 | TRBV15 | 14 | - | - | TGTGCCACCAGCAGAGGAGGAGGGTTTTACGAGCAGTACTTC | CATSRGGGFYEQYF
TRBJ1-2 | TRBV15 | 14 | - | - | TGCGCCACCAGCAGAGAGAGATTAAACTATGGCTACACCTTC | CATSRERLNYGYTF
TRBJ2-5 | TRBV5-6 | 13 | - | - | TGTGCCAGCAGCGGGGACATGGATGAGACCCAGTACTTC | CASSGDMDETQYF
TRBJ2-3 | TRBV2 | 12 | - | - | TGTGCCAGCAGTGAGGGGACAGATACGCAGTATTTT | CASSEGTDTQYF
TRBJ2-1 | TRBV6-5 | 13 | - | - | TGTGCCAGCAGTTACGGTGGGGGATTTGAGCAGTTCTTC | CASSYGGGFEQFF
TRBJ2-7 | TRBV5-6 | 12 | TRBD1 | - | TGTGCCAGCAGCGGACAGGGTCCCGAGCAGTACTTC | CASSGQGPEQYF
TRBJ1-5 | TRBV9 | 15 | - | - | TGTGCCAGCAGCCCGGAACATCACAGCAATCAGCCCCAGCATTTT | CASSPEHHSNQPQHF
TRBJ1-1 | TRBV30 | 13 | - | - | TGTGCCTGGAGTGTACGGCAGGGACGATGGGCTTTCTTT | CAWSVRQGRWAFF
TRBJ2-3 | TRBV7-3 | 14 | - | - | TGTGCCAGCAGCTTAATAGGCGGTACAGATACGCAGTATTTT | CASSLIGGTDTQYF
TRBJ2-5 | TRBV5-1 | 13 | - | - | TGCGCCAGCAGTCTTGGCCGGGCGGAGACCCAGTACTTC | CASSLGRAETQYF
TRBJ1-6 | TRBV6-1 | 15 | - | - | TGTGCCAGCAGTGATACGGCGGGGAATAATTCACCCCTCCACTTT | CASSDTAGNNSPLHF
TRBJ2-3 | TRBV5-1 | 15 | TRBD1 | - | TGCGCCAGCAGCGCGGACAGGGTCTGGACAGATACGCAGTATTTT | CASSADRVWTDTQYF
TRBJ1-6 | TRBV19 | 13 | TRBD1 | - | TGTGCCAGTAAGGACAGGGGTCATTCACCCCTCCACTTT | CASKDRGHSPLHF
TRBJ1-1 | TRBV5-6 | 16 | - | - | TGTGCCAGCAGCTCGAGGGGGGAAAAGTTGAACACTGAAGCTTTCTTT | CASSSRGEKLNTEAFF
TRBJ2-5 | TRBV7-8 | 16 | - | - | TGTGCCAGCAGAGAACCAGGTGGGAGCCTTCAAGAGACCCAGTACTTC | CASREPGGSLQETQYF
TRBJ2-1 | TRBV10-1 | 17 | TRBD2 | - | TGCGCCAGCAGTGGACTAGCGGGAGAGAGCTCCTACAATGAGCAGTTCTTC | CASSGLAGESSYNEQFF
TRBJ2-6 | TRBV5-5 | 13 | - | once | TGTGCCAGCAGCTTGTATGGGGCCAACGTCCTGACTTTC | CASSLYGANVLTF